Listed below are T cell receptor beta chains from one sample, sequenced in a study of T cells in Graves' hyperthyroidism and ophthalmopathy. TCRdb called the multiplex PCR reads again in MiXCR, with one record for every CDR3 protein. The sample records some 550,000 distinct CDR3 sequences, approximately 16% being singletons. Sequenced material: blood. All receptors come from a middle-aged woman with Graves' ophthalmopathy. CDR3s leave out the opening cysteine and the closing phenylalanine or tryptophan.

cdr3_aa | j_call | v_call
ASSEWGTANTEAF | TRBJ1-1 | TRBV10-2
ASSSPNYNEQF | TRBJ2-1 | TRBV7-3
SASSGDSSYNEQF | TRBJ2-1 | TRBV20-1
ASSLLGTALAYEQY | TRBJ2-7 | TRBV11-2
ASSYWTGGSGYGYT | TRBJ1-2 | TRBV2
ASSTLLGSAETQY | TRBJ2-5 | TRBV6-1
ASSVAGTANTGELF | TRBJ2-2 | TRBV9
AWSGGVNTEAF | TRBJ1-1 | TRBV30
ASSDRDDPSYEQY | TRBJ2-7 | TRBV25-1
AWRASGSFAEQF | TRBJ2-1 | TRBV30
AIRDTTGTHNYGYT | TRBJ1-2 | TRBV10-3
AISDQIAPSYNEQF | TRBJ2-1 | TRBV10-3
ASSLGVRTANEQF | TRBJ2-1 | TRBV7-9
ASSLGPDSSYNEQF | TRBJ2-1 | TRBV11-1
ASRQRQARSNTEAF | TRBJ1-1 | TRBV7-3
ASRMDYRETGEKLF | TRBJ1-4 | TRBV10-2
ASRVRRNTEAF | TRBJ1-1 | TRBV13
ASSLRVLDEQY | TRBJ2-7 | TRBV18
SAKGAVYETQY | TRBJ2-5 | TRBV20-1
ASSPTLSNEQF | TRBJ2-1 | TRBV7-3
ASSSPGQGNPYEQY | TRBJ2-7 | TRBV6-1
ATSDFALDYNEQF | TRBJ2-1 | TRBV24-1
ASSFANAEAF | TRBJ1-1 | TRBV12-3/TRBV12-4
ASSPRSSGIRWETQY | TRBJ2-5 | TRBV12-3/TRBV12-4